The 15 T cell receptor beta chains below all came from one sample that was sequenced in a study of PD-1 blockade in classical Hodgkin lymphoma. Time point indicated: cycle 4 day 1 (C4D1), after less than seven weeks of nivolumab. Autologous stem cell transplantation was followed by relapse in every patient, and brentuximab vedotin exposure varied. Sequenced by immunoSEQ multiplex PCR; TCRdb stores in-frame clones only, minus some. Here the sample spans over 15,000 clones, 65% to 85% being singletons. The source was peripheral blood mononuclear cells (PBMCs), collected before the fourth cycle of nivolumab. The receptor set was obtained from a human donor with classical Hodgkin lymphoma.

The chain joins TRBV7-9 to TRBJ2-2, with 11 bases identical to TRBD2. The trim removed 0 bases at V and 6 bases at J, leaving 6 bases unmatched. The germline V gene encodes CDR1 SEHNR and CDR2 FQNEAQ (reference sequence). The CDR3 totals 17 residues. The CDR3, as DNA: TGTGCCAGCAGCTTAGCGCGGGCTAGCGGGAGGCCCGGGGAGCTGTTTTTT. It translates to CASSLARASGRPGELFF.

This clone was seen only a few times. V gene TRBV5-4 combines with J gene TRBJ2-5; D may be TRBD2 (6 bases). The CDR3 extends over 15 amino acids. The V end was cut by 2 bases, the J end by 1 base, with 12 bases between. CDR1 is SGHNT and CDR2 is YYREEE in the germline V gene (reference sequence). CDR3 coding DNA: TGTGCCAGCAGCTTTTCGACTAGAAGCCAAGAGACCCAGTACTTC. It specifies CASSFSTRSQETQYF.

The J gene is TRBJ2-7, the V gene TRBV12-5; 8 bases map to TRBD2. CDR3 length: 15 amino acids. Germline V gene sequence: CDR1 LGHNT, CDR2 FRNRAP. J was trimmed by 4 bases and V by 1 base; bases with no gene match: 6. This CDR3 reads CASGLGKRESYEQYF. CDR3 in DNA: TGTGCTAGTGGTTTGGGGAAGCGGGAGAGTTACGAGCAGTACTTC.

This chain connects TRBV7-8 to TRBJ2-4; TRBD1 agrees at 9 bases. The CDR3 covers 19 residues. The J segment lost 0 bases and the V segment lost 1 base, leaving 10 bases of the junction unmatched. Germline lookup yields CDR1 SGHVS and CDR2 FQNEAQ. The CDR3 spells CASSLDGTGYEGAKNIQYF. CDR3 sequence (DNA): TGTGCCAGCAGCTTAGATGGGACAGGGTATGAAGGAGCCAAAAACATTCAGTACTTC.

A note on this clone: Other nucleotide sequences in the sample specify the same CDR3. The chain recombines TRBV9 with TRBJ2-3; D gene uncertain. The CDR3 runs to 13 residues. Germline assignment: CDR1 SGDLS and CDR2 YYNGEE. V was trimmed by 0 bases and J by 4 bases, leaving 6 bases between them. The CDR3 here is CASSVEVPDTQYF. In DNA form, the CDR3 reads TGTGCCAGCAGCGTAGAGGTCCCAGATACGCAGTATTTT.

This chain connects TRBV29-1 to TRBJ2-7; D is tentatively TRBD1 or TRBD2 (6 bases each). Trimming stripped 3 bases from V and 3 bases from J, with 18 bases between. CDR1 SQVTM and CDR2 ANQGSEA come from the germline V gene. The CDR3 is 15 amino acids. The DNA of the CDR3 is TGCAGCGTTGACGGTTACGGGGGCGATGTCTACGAGCAGTACGTC. This gives the protein CSVDGYGGDVYEQYV.

The rearrangement joins TRBV28 to TRBJ1-2; D is uncertain. CDR1 is MDHEN, CDR2 SYDVKM, per germline. The CDR3 totals 11 residues. Trimming left V 8 bases short and J 3 bases short, with 7 bases between. In DNA form, the CDR3 reads TGTGCCAGCTTCGGTCACTATGGCTACACCTTC. Translating gives CASFGHYGYTF.

This chain links TRBV10-1 with TRBJ2-7; D is possibly TRBD1 or TRBD2 (5 bases each). V lost 5 bases and J 7 bases, leaving 15 bases between the germline ends. The CDR3 contains 13 residues. Germline assignment: CDR1 WNHNN and CDR2 SYGVQD (reference sequence). The CDR3 DNA reads as TGCGCCAGCAGTCATTACGAGGGACGGGAGCAGTACTTC. Translation gives CASSHYEGREQYF.

In this sample, this clone turned up a few times. The rearrangement links TRBV5-4 to TRBJ1-1; no reliable D call. There are 15 residues in the CDR3. V was shortened by 1 base and J by 3 bases, with 13 bases between the two germline ends. Germline V gene sequence: CDR1 SGHNT, CDR2 YYREEE (reference sequence). In DNA, the CDR3 is TGTGCCAGCAGCTTGCAGATCTACGGGGACACTGAAGCTTTCTTT. This gives the protein CASSLQIYGDTEAFF.

The rearrangement links TRBV15 to TRBJ2-7, with D possibly being TRBD2 (7 bases). Germline V lookup: CDR1 LNHNV, CDR2 YYDKDF (reference sequence). The ends were cut back, 3 bases at V and 3 bases at J, with 15 bases in the middle. This CDR3 is 15 amino acids long. The CDR3 loop reads CATSSRDGGLYEQYV. CDR3 coding DNA: TGTGCCACCAGCAGTAGGGACGGGGGGCTCTACGAGCAGTACGTC.

V and J are TRBV7-2 and TRBJ1-1; D is possibly TRBD1 (5 bases). The germline V gene encodes CDR1 SGHTA and CDR2 FQGNSA. The CDR3 contains 13 residues. V dropped 11 bases and J dropped 0 bases, with 13 bases sitting between them. The CDR3 DNA is TGTGCCTCCGCCTCACAGGTGAACACTGAAGCTTTCTTT. This encodes CASASQVNTEAFF.

V is TRBV25-1 and J is TRBJ2-3; 9 bases line up with TRBD2. The junction had 1 base not matched to a gene; V was cut back by 7 bases and J by 2 bases. Looked up from germline, CDR1 is MGHDK and CDR2 is SYGVNS. The CDR3 is 13 amino acids. DNA of the CDR3: TGTGCCAGCAAGCGGGAGGTCACAGATACGCAGTATTTT. Protein sequence: CASKREVTDTQYF.

In this sample, this clone turned up a few times. The rearrangement uses TRBV2 and TRBJ2-1; either TRBD1 or TRBD2 may fit D (5 bases each). With 11 bases removed from V and 9 bases from J, the gap between germline ends came to 20 bases. The CDR3 is 13 residues long. Germline-derived CDR1 and CDR2 are SNHLY and FYNNEI. CDR3 DNA: TGTGCCGTGCCGGGACGACCCCGAACTGAGCAGTTCTTC. It encodes CAVPGRPRTEQFF.

This chain links TRBV2 with TRBJ2-3; the match to TRBD2 covers 7 bases. The CDR3 is 16 residues long. Losses at the gene ends were 4 bases for V and 11 bases for J; bases not matched to a gene: 18. Germline CDR1 reads SNHLY; CDR2 reads FYNNEI. CDR3 in amino acids: CASSGWGEGLGREQYF. The CDR3 nucleotides read TGTGCCAGCAGTGGATGGGGGGAGGGCCTGGGCCGGGAGCAGTATTTT.

V and J are TRBV19 and TRBJ1-1; TRBD1 is a possible D gene (5 bases). This CDR3 contains 15 residues. Germline lookup yields CDR1 LNHDA and CDR2 SQIVND (reference sequence). V shed 0 bases and J shed 1 base, with 9 bases lying between them. CDR3 in amino acids: CASSIDVTGNTEAFF. The CDR3 region has the DNA TGTGCCAGTAGTATAGACGTCACAGGGAACACTGAAGCTTTCTTT. Full variable domain (rest looked up from reference TRBV19 and TRBJ1-1): DGGITQSPKYLFRKEGQNVTLSCEQNLNHDAMYWYRQDPGQGLRLIYYSQIVNDFQKGDIAEGYSVSREKKESFPLTVTSAQKNPTAFYLCASSIDVTGNTEAFFGQGTRLTVV.